A single sample gave rise to the 28 T cell receptor beta chains below, sequenced in a study of Ad26.COV2.S vaccination and SARS-CoV-2 variants. Treatment given: 15 to 20 received Ad26.COV2.S at low or high dose, single or two shots; about 5 received placebo; per-sample allocation not given. The investigators took samples on day 63 after the first vaccine or placebo injection. Clones were sequenced by immunoSEQ multiplex PCR, and TCRdb holds only the in-frame ones, with some missing. This table holds hundreds of thousands of clones, around 90% found once. Sample: peripheral blood, taken in a trial of Ad26.COV2.S vaccine versus placebo. The receptors shown here come from a person aged 18 to 65 who received the Ad26.COV2.S COVID-19 vaccine or a placebo.

This sequence joins TRBV15 and TRBJ2-1; D gene uncertain. The CDR3 runs to 16 residues. The V end lost 2 bases, the J end lost 0 bases, and 11 bases lay between the germline ends. Germline CDR1 is LNHNV and CDR2 is YYDKDF (reference sequence). The CDR3 sequence: CATSRRTVSSYNEQFF. The CDR3, as DNA: TGTGCCACCAGCAGACGAACAGTGAGCTCCTACAATGAGCAGTTCTTC.

This clone occurred once. V gene TRBV25-1 combines with J gene TRBJ2-4, with 7 nucleotides matching TRBD2. Germline V lookup: CDR1 MGHDK, CDR2 SYGVNS. The CDR3 covers 14 residues. With 3 bases clipped from V and 9 bases from J, the junction kept 8 bases outside the gene matches. This CDR3 is CASSDGSGGGIQYF. The DNA of the CDR3 is TGTGCCAGCAGTGATGGATCGGGGGGTGGCATTCAGTACTTC.

This clone was counted a single time. The genes are TRBV7-6 and TRBJ2-5; D is unclear. V shed 4 bases and J shed 5 bases, with 20 bases lying between them. This CDR3 comprises 16 residues. Germline V CDR1 and CDR2: SGHVS, FNYEAQ. CDR3 loop: CASSYNIGRVEETQYF. CDR3 coding DNA: TGTGCCAGCAGCTACAACATAGGGCGCGTGGAGGAGACCCAGTACTTC.

This rearrangement joins TRBV30 to TRBJ1-1; TRBD1 matches at 8 bases. Trimming cost V 2 bases and J 0 bases; bases outside gene matches: 8. Germline CDR1 and CDR2: GTSNPN and SVGIG (reference sequence). The CDR3 length is 16 residues. The chain's CDR3 is CAWSPPTGAMNTEAFF. The CDR3 DNA is TGTGCCTGGAGTCCCCCGACAGGGGCGATGAACACTGAAGCTTTCTTT.

The rearrangement joins TRBV19 to TRBJ2-7, with D possibly called TRBD1 or TRBD2 (5 bases each). V lost 5 bases to trimming and J lost 2 bases, with 7 bases between them. This CDR3 region has 12 residues. Germline V gene lookup returns CDR1 LNHDA and CDR2 SQIVND (reference sequence). CDR3 protein: CASSQGAYEQYF. CDR3 coding DNA: TGTGCCAGTAGTCAGGGAGCCTACGAGCAGTACTTC.

The chain couples TRBV5-1 to TRBJ2-7; D ambiguous. This CDR3 region has 15 residues. Germline V CDR1 and CDR2: SGHRS, YFSETQ. V was trimmed by 3 bases and J by 0 bases, leaving 13 bases between them. This CDR3 reads CASSSRPMGSYEQYF. The CDR3 bases are TGCGCCAGCAGCTCCCGACCCATGGGCTCCTACGAGCAGTACTTC.

The chain employs TRBV7-9 and TRBJ1-1, with D uncertain. Per germline, CDR1 SEHNR and CDR2 FQNEAQ (reference sequence). Trimming cost V 5 bases and J 5 bases, with 6 bases left between them. The CDR3 runs to 11 residues. The CDR3 coding sequence is TGTGCCAGCAGCCCCCAGACTGAAGCTTTCTTT. It specifies CASSPQTEAFF. Full variable domain (remainder filled in from reference TRBV7-9 and TRBJ1-1): DTGVSQNPRHKITKRGQNVTFRCDPISEHNRLYWYRQTLGQGPEFLTYFQNEAQLEKSRLLSDRFSAERPKGSFSTLEIQRTEQGDSAMYLCASSPQTEAFFGQGTRLTVV.

This clone is deemed medium-sized. The J gene is TRBJ2-5, the V gene TRBV6-5, with D possibly TRBD1 on 5 matching bases. V lost 5 bases and J lost 1, with 8 bases in between. The germline V gene has CDR1 MNHEY and CDR2 SVGAGI. The CDR3 length is 13 residues. CDR3 protein: CASSLQVQETQYF. CDR3 sequence (DNA): TGTGCCAGCAGTCTACAGGTCCAAGAGACCCAGTACTTC.

About this clone itself: This sample also contains other DNA sequences that code for the same CDR3. The chain is built from TRBV5-5 and TRBJ1-1; D possibly corresponds to TRBD1 (5 bases). V was shortened by 0 bases and J by 6 bases, with 12 bases between the two germline ends. This CDR3 comprises 14 residues. Germline loops: CDR1 SGHKS, CDR2 YYEKEE (reference sequence). The CDR3 loop is CASSLVGGRPEAFF. The DNA of the CDR3 is TGTGCCAGCAGCTTGGTGGGGGGTAGACCTGAAGCTTTCTTT.

The genes are TRBV7-8 and TRBJ1-2; 8 bases line up with TRBD1. This CDR3 comprises 15 residues. The V segment lost 5 bases and the J segment 3 bases; nucleotides outside the gene matches: 8. Germline V gene sequence: CDR1 SGHVS, CDR2 FQNEAQ. The chain's CDR3 is CASSTLTGEDYGYTF. The DNA for the CDR3 is TGTGCCAGCAGCACCCTGACAGGGGAGGACTATGGCTACACCTTC.

The rearrangement joins TRBV19 to TRBJ2-2; no reliable D call. Trimming removed 7 bases from V and 4 bases from J, with 10 bases in between. This CDR3 region has 13 residues. In germline, CDR1 is LNHDA, CDR2 SQIVND (reference sequence). The CDR3: CASTTTLTGELFF. The CDR3 DNA reads as TGTGCCAGTACTACCACCCTCACCGGGGAGCTGTTTTTT.

This sequence joins TRBV5-1 and TRBJ1-2, with D possibly being TRBD1 (5 bases). The CDR3 runs 13 residues. V lost 6 bases and J lost 4, with 13 bases in between. Germline values: CDR1 SGHRS, CDR2 YFSETQ. The CDR3 region is CASTLGPTYGYTF. In DNA form, the CDR3 reads TGCGCCAGCACCCTGGGACCGACCTATGGCTACACCTTC.

The chain is built from TRBV3-1 (or the pseudogene TRBV3-2) and TRBJ1-5; a possible D gene is TRBD1 (6 bases). CDR3 size: 14 residues. Trimming removed 3 bases at V and 2 bases at J, with 8 bases between. CDR1 is LGHDT, CDR2 YNNKEL, per germline (reference sequence). DNA of the CDR3: TGTGCCAGCAGCCAGGACAGCGGCAATCAGCCCCAGCATTTT. Protein product: CASSQDSGNQPQHF.

The V gene is TRBV7-9, the J gene TRBJ2-1; D not certain. The V and J ends lost 7 bases and 8 bases respectively, with 18 bases between them. CDR1 SEHNR and CDR2 FQNEAQ come from the germline V gene (reference sequence). The CDR3 extends over 14 amino acids. The CDR3 bases are TGTGCCAGCACCCCCGACATGGGTGTTCATGAGCAGTTCTTC. Translating gives CASTPDMGVHEQFF.

This chain links TRBV30 with TRBJ1-4; TRBD1 is a possible D gene (5 bases). Germline CDR1 GTSNPN, CDR2 SVGIG (reference sequence). The CDR3 sequence is 14 residues long. Trimming took 3 bases from V and 0 from J, leaving 8 bases between them. The CDR3 is CAWRGDPTNEKLFF. The DNA for the CDR3 is TGTGCCTGGAGGGGGGATCCAACTAATGAAAAACTGTTTTTT.

The gene calls are TRBV5-1 and TRBJ2-3; D remains ambiguous. Trimming left V 3 bases short and J 3 bases short, with 5 bases between. The V gene's germline CDR1 is SGHRS and CDR2 YFSETQ. The CDR3 is 12 residues long. The DNA of the CDR3 is TGCGCCAGCAGCTACGGGACAGATACGCAGTATTTT. Amino acids: CASSYGTDTQYF.

The genes are TRBV5-1 and TRBJ2-7; D remains ambiguous. Trimming took 2 bases from V and 2 from J, leaving 5 bases between them. CDR1 and CDR2 from the germline V gene are SGHRS and YFSETQ. The CDR3 spans 12 residues. CDR3 amino acids: CASSFGAYEQYF. The CDR3 DNA reads as TGCGCCAGCAGCTTTGGAGCCTACGAGCAGTACTTC. The variable domain in full, with the rest retrieved from reference TRBV5-1 and TRBJ2-7, is KAGVTQTPRYLIKTRGQQVTLSCSPISGHRSVSWYQQTPGQGLQFLFEYFSETQRNKGNFPGRFSGRQFSNSRSEMNVSTLELGDSALYLCASSFGAYEQYFGPGTRLTVT.

The gene calls are TRBV7-9 and TRBJ1-2; possible D gene TRBD1, 5 bases. This CDR3 spans 13 amino acids. Germline V lookup: CDR1 SEHNR, CDR2 FQNEAQ (reference sequence). The V end was cut by 7 bases, the J end by 6 bases, with 15 bases between. In DNA form, the CDR3 reads TGTGCCAGCAACCCGGACACTAGCCATGGCTACACCTTC. It translates to CASNPDTSHGYTF.

V and J are TRBV7-2 and TRBJ2-7, with D perhaps matching TRBD2 (7 bases). This CDR3 has 13 residues. V lost 5 bases to trimming and J lost 2 bases, with 10 bases between them. Germline V lookup: CDR1 SGHTA, CDR2 FQGNSA. For the CDR3, the DNA is TGTGCCAGCAGCACAGGGACTACCTACGAGCAGTACTTC. Amino acids: CASSTGTTYEQYF. The whole variable domain, filled in from reference TRBV7-2 and TRBJ2-7, reads GAGVSQSPSNKVTEKGKDVELRCDPISGHTALYWYRQSLGQGLEFLIYFQGNSAPDKSGLPSDRFSAERTGGSVSTLTIQRTQQEDSAVYLCASSTGTTYEQYFGPGTRLTVT.

This chain uses TRBV5-4 with TRBJ2-7; tentatively, D is TRBD1 (6 bases). Between the trimmed V and J ends, which lost 6 bases and 1 base, there was a span of 20 bases. The CDR3 contains 16 residues. Germline V lookup: CDR1 SGHNT, CDR2 YYREEE (reference sequence). The CDR3 sequence: CASTYSYTGTSYEQYF. The DNA of the CDR3 is TGTGCCAGCACCTATTCGTATACAGGGACATCCTACGAGCAGTACTTC.

The J gene is TRBJ2-2, the V gene TRBV19; no clear D. Looked up from germline, CDR1 is LNHDA and CDR2 is SQIVND (reference sequence). V was cut by 1 base and J by 4 bases, with 10 bases left in between. This CDR3 has 15 amino acids. The CDR3 is CASSIAASITGELFF. Written as DNA, the CDR3 is TGTGCCAGTAGTATAGCAGCTTCAATCACCGGGGAGCTGTTTTTT.

The chain uses TRBV4-1 and TRBJ1-5; D remains ambiguous. The CDR3 is 14 residues long. Germline CDR1 MGHRA, CDR2 YSYEKL. V lost 0 bases and J 4 bases, leaving 7 bases between the germline ends. CDR3 amino acids: CASSQDLANQPQHF. The CDR3 DNA follows: TGCGCCAGCAGCCAAGATCTGGCGAATCAGCCCCAGCATTTT.

This chain's CDR3 is CASSYSRSFGTEAFF. The CDR3 DNA is TGTGCCAGCAGTTACTCGAGGTCTTTCGGCACTGAAGCTTTCTTT. This chain uses TRBV6-5 with TRBJ1-1, with D uncertain. Germline CDR1 and CDR2: MNHEY and SVGAGI. The ends were cut back, 0 bases at V and 4 bases at J, with 12 bases in the middle. The CDR3 sequence is 15 residues long.

The chain joins TRBV27 to TRBJ1-5, with D perhaps matching TRBD1 (6 bases). CDR1 is MNHEY, CDR2 SMNVEV, per germline (reference sequence). The V end lost 8 bases, the J end lost 3 bases, and 11 bases lay between the germline ends. CDR3 length: 13 residues. The CDR3 sequence is CASSRQDNQPQHF. The CDR3 nucleotides are TGTGCCAGCTCGAGACAGGACAATCAGCCCCAGCATTTT.

The J gene is TRBJ1-1, the V gene TRBV7-8, with D maybe TRBD1 (6 bases). Trimming removed 5 bases at V and 5 bases at J, with 15 bases between. The germline gives CDR1 SGHVS, CDR2 FQNEAQ. The CDR3 spans 14 residues. The CDR3 spells CASSLLTGRTEAFF. DNA of the CDR3: TGTGCCAGCAGCCTTTTGACAGGTCGAACTGAAGCTTTCTTT.

This clone is a singleton in its sample. The chain employs TRBV5-1 and TRBJ1-1; D call uncertain. V was clipped by 0 bases and J by 3 bases, with 12 bases between them. Germline values: CDR1 SGHRS, CDR2 YFSETQ. The CDR3 has 15 residues. The CDR3: CASSLVAVSDTEAFF. The DNA of the CDR3 is TGCGCCAGCAGCTTGGTGGCAGTATCGGACACTGAAGCTTTCTTT.

This clone has a single count. The chain employs TRBV2 and TRBJ2-7; 9 bases line up with TRBD1. The junction had 3 bases not matched to a gene; V was cut back by 6 bases and J by 3 bases. Germline V CDR1 and CDR2: SNHLY, FYNNEI. The CDR3 is 13 residues long. Here the CDR3 reads CASSTGQGYEQYF. The CDR3 DNA is TGTGCCAGCAGCACGGGACAGGGCTACGAGCAGTACTTC.

The rearrangement links TRBV5-1 to TRBJ2-2; TRBD2 matches 12 bases. The CDR3 is 19 amino acids. Trimming cost V 7 bases and J 1 base; bases outside gene matches: 14. Germline assignment: CDR1 SGHRS and CDR2 YFSETQ. The CDR3 nucleotides are TGCGCCAGCCGAGAACCGGGACTAGCGGGCGGGCAGAACACCGGGGAGCTGTTTTTT. Protein sequence: CASREPGLAGGQNTGELFF.